The 6 T cell receptor beta chains reported below all come from one sample, sequenced in a study of CD8+ T cells in alopecia areata. Regarding treatment: oral pan-JAK inhibitor, 5-10 mg twice daily. The sequencing template was cDNA reverse transcribed from extracted RNA. Profiling relied on immunoSEQ multiplex PCR, and the TCRdb table lists in-frame clones only, not all of them. The sample has nearly 200,000 clones, 55% to 75% seen once. The source was CD4+ T cells sorted from blood, collected at week 24, from a patient treated with tofacitinib. These receptors originate from a human donor with alopecia areata.

The chain recombines TRBV27 with TRBJ1-1, with unresolved D. CDR3 size: 14 residues. Trimming shortened V by 7 bases and J by 2 bases, and 14 bases separated the two germline ends. The germline V gene has CDR1 MNHEY and CDR2 SMNVEV (reference sequence). The chain's CDR3 is CASNTEAGNTEAFF. The CDR3 DNA is TGTGCCAGCAATACGGAAGCGGGAAACACTGAAGCTTTCTTT.

This clone has just a few counts. The chain couples TRBV4-1 to TRBJ2-2; D is undetermined. The germline gives CDR1 MGHRA, CDR2 YSYEKL. This CDR3 is built from 18 residues. Trimming left V 0 bases short and J 2 bases short, with 16 bases between. CDR3 loop: CASSQEGHTDANTGELFF. The CDR3 DNA is TGCGCCAGCAGCCAAGAGGGTCATACGGATGCTAACACCGGGGAGCTGTTTTTT.

This chain connects TRBV7-2 to TRBJ2-5, with D perhaps TRBD1 or TRBD2 (6 bases each). Per germline, CDR1 SGHTA and CDR2 FQGNSA. The CDR3 sequence is 14 residues long. Trimming removed 1 base at V and 6 bases at J, with 12 bases between. The CDR3 here is CASSLDPGAKTQYF. The CDR3 coding sequence is TGTGCCAGCAGCTTAGATCCGGGGGCAAAGACCCAGTACTTC.

J is TRBJ2-5 and V is TRBV7-3; no firm D call. V lost 5 bases to trimming and J lost 4 bases, with 17 bases between them. Germline values: CDR1 SGHTA, CDR2 FQGTGA. The CDR3 sequence is 15 residues long. The CDR3 nucleotides read TGTGCCAGCAGCGCCGGGTTGGGTCATTCAGAGACCCAGTACTTC. Amino acid sequence: CASSAGLGHSETQYF. Based on the CDR3 plus reference TRBV7-3 and TRBJ2-5, the full variable domain is GAGVSQTPSNKVTEKGKYVELRCDPISGHTALYWYRQSLGQGPEFLIYFQGTGAADDSGLPNDRFFAVRPEGSVSTLKIQRTERGDSAVYLCASSAGLGHSETQYFGPGTRLLVL.

J is TRBJ2-3 and V is TRBV4-1, with a possible D match to TRBD2 (6 bases). Per the germline V gene, CDR1 is MGHRA and CDR2 is YSYEKL. The CDR3 loop spans 17 amino acids. Deletions cut 4 bases from V and 0 bases from J, with 17 bases between. In DNA, the CDR3 is TGCGCCAGCAGCCTTTTCCCCCTTGCGGGAAGCACAGATACGCAGTATTTT. This gives the protein CASSLFPLAGSTDTQYF.

The J gene is TRBJ2-7, the V gene TRBV5-1; TRBD2 might be the D (6 bases). Germline-derived CDR1 and CDR2 are SGHRS and YFSETQ. The length of the CDR3 is 14 residues. V was trimmed by 3 bases and J by 0 bases, leaving 10 bases between them. This CDR3 reads CASSSSEASYEQYF. CDR3 bases: TGCGCCAGCAGCTCTAGCGAAGCCTCCTACGAGCAGTACTTC.